This is a list of T cell receptor beta chains from one sample in a study of Ad26.COV2.S vaccination and SARS-CoV-2 variants. Here immunoSEQ multiplex PCR was the method, and the copy in TCRdb shows in-frame clones only, minus some. This sample has 350,000 to 450,000 clones; roughly 80% occur once, and the top ten carry around 7%. The source material was peripheral blood, sampled in a trial of Ad26.COV2.S vaccine versus placebo. Source of these receptors: a person aged 18 to 65 who received the Ad26.COV2.S COVID-19 vaccine or a placebo. Both conserved end residues are part of each CDR3. The D gene is left open where the match is weak. The listing skips clone size in some rows; elsewhere it reads once, few, many or a size class.

TRBV18	TRBJ2-7	.	.	TGTGCCAGCTCACCGGACAGATACGAGCAGTACTTC	CASSPDRYEQYF
TRBV24-1	TRBJ2-5	.	.	TGTGCCACCAGTGTCGGAGAGACCCAGTACTTC	CATSVGETQYF
TRBV5-1	TRBJ2-3	few	TRBD2	TGCGCCAGCAGCCCTCAAGCGGGAGCAGGTCGAGATACGCAGTATTTT	CASSPQAGAGRDTQYF
TRBV18	TRBJ2-7	.	.	TGTGCCAGCTCACCTTCGTTAGTGAGGTCTAACGAGCAGTACTTC	CASSPSLVRSNEQYF
TRBV19	TRBJ2-3	.	.	TGTGCCAGTAGCAGAACTAGCCAGAGGACAGATACGCAGTATTTT	CASSRTSQRTDTQYF
TRBV29-1	TRBJ2-5	.	.	TGCAGCGTTGGGGACGGCCAAGAGACCCAGTACTTC	CSVGDGQETQYF
TRBV19	TRBJ2-5	.	.	TGTGCCAGTACCCACGCCGGCCCCCCAGAGACCCAGTACTTC	CASTHAGPPETQYF
TRBV7-2	TRBJ2-2	few	.	TGTGCCAGCAGAGGGAACACCGGGGAGCTGTTTTTT	CASRGNTGELFF
TRBV28	TRBJ1-3	once	TRBD1	TGTGCCAGCAGTTTGACAGGGGGGTTCTCTGGAAACACCATATATTTT	CASSLTGGFSGNTIYF
TRBV5-6	TRBJ1-2	.	.	TGTGCCAGCATCTCCTTAGGGGGGAACTATGGCTACACCTTC	CASISLGGNYGYTF
TRBV12-5	TRBJ2-7	few	.	TGTGCTAGTGGTTGGGCTGGGTCCGAGCAGTACTTC	CASGWAGSEQYF
TRBV3-1/TRBV3-2	TRBJ1-2	.	TRBD1	TGTGCCAGCAGCCACGTGAGACAGGGGGAAACCTATGGCTACACCTTC	CASSHVRQGETYGYTF
TRBV6-2/TRBV6-3	TRBJ1-2	once	TRBD1	TGTGCCAGCAGTTACGTTGACGGACAGGTGGCACTTGGCTACACCTTC	CASSYVDGQVALGYTF
TRBV19	TRBJ1-1	.	.	TGTGCCAGTAGTATGGGCGCGGAAACTGAAGCTTTCTTT	CASSMGAETEAFF
TRBV4-2	TRBJ1-1	.	.	TGTGCCAGCAGCCCCTCGGGGACCTTGAACACTGAAGCTTTCTTT	CASSPSGTLNTEAFF
TRBV5-4	TRBJ1-4	once	.	TGTGCCAGCAGCCCGGGACGGGATAATGAAAAACTGTTTTTT	CASSPGRDNEKLFF
TRBV5-1	TRBJ2-1	.	TRBD1	TGCGCCAGCAGTTGGGACAGGGACTACAATGAGCAGTTCTTC	CASSWDRDYNEQFF
TRBV29-1	TRBJ1-1	.	.	TGCAGCGTTGAACCTTCAGGGGCGAAGGCTTTCTTT	CSVEPSGAKAFF
TRBV5-1	TRBJ2-3	.	TRBD2	TGCGCCAGCAGCAGACTAGCGGGGTCAGATACGCAGTATTTT	CASSRLAGSDTQYF
TRBV29-1	TRBJ1-1	.	.	TGCACCGTACGGGGACGGTTGAACACTGAAGCTTTCTTT	CTVRGRLNTEAFF
TRBV5-4	TRBJ1-3	.	.	TGTGCCAGCAGCCGGATGGGGCATTCGAGCTCTGGAAACACCATATATTTT	CASSRMGHSSSGNTIYF
TRBV3-1/TRBV3-2	TRBJ1-1	once	TRBD1	TGTGCCAGCAGCCATCTGGGACAGGGTAACACTGAAGCTTTCTTT	CASSHLGQGNTEAFF
TRBV28	TRBJ2-4	.	.	TGTGCCAGCAGTGAGGGGAACCTTTTTTGGACGGGAGCCAAAAACATTCAGTACTTC	CASSEGNLFWTGAKNIQYF
TRBV4-1	TRBJ1-2	.	.	TGCGCCAGCAACGGACTGGATGGCTACACCTTC	CASNGLDGYTF
TRBV7-6	TRBJ1-2	few	.	TGTGCCAGCAGCGCCCGCCGGGAGGCAGGGAGCTACACCTTC	CASSARREAGSYTF